These 26 T cell receptor beta chains were all obtained from the same sample, sequenced in a study of response to subunit inactivated influenza vaccine. TCRdb independently ran MiXCR on the RT-PCR reads; one entry per CDR3 protein. The table has around 650,000 distinct CDR3 sequences, around a sixth seen once. Here the sequenced sample was PBMCs from blood, taken roughly 12 days after vaccination. All receptors come from a man aged 45-65 years who received an inactivated influenza vaccine.

The chain couples TRBV5-1 to TRBJ2-1, with TRBD1 matching over 10 bases. The CDR3 runs 15 residues. The J segment lost 3 bases and the V segment lost 7 bases, leaving 7 bases of the junction unmatched. Germline loops: CDR1 SGHRS, CDR2 YFSETQ. CDR3 sequence: CASGGRDRGYNEQFF. The DNA of the CDR3 is TGCGCCAGCGGCGGACGGGACAGGGGCTACAATGAGCAGTTCTTC.

This clonotype was picked up a small number of times. The chain has TRBV10-3 and TRBJ2-7; possibly TRBD1 for D (5 bases). V was cut by 10 bases and J by 6 bases, with 16 bases left in between. CDR1 and CDR2 from the germline V gene are ENHRY and SYGVKD. The CDR3 consists of 12 residues. The CDR3 reads CATGLLQGEQYF. As DNA, the CDR3 is TGTGCCACAGGTCTGCTTCAGGGCGAGCAGTACTTC.

This clonotype was seen ten or more times. The V and J genes are TRBV28 and TRBJ2-2; 8 bases are a match to TRBD1. CDR1 is MDHEN and CDR2 is SYDVKM in the germline V gene. Trimming cost V 7 bases and J 1 base; bases outside gene matches: 8. The CDR3 runs to 16 residues. Written as DNA, the CDR3 is TGTGCCAGCACCCCATCCGGGACAGGGAACACCGGGGAGCTGTTTTTT. Amino acids: CASTPSGTGNTGELFF.

This clonotype was detected only a few times. The chain has TRBV20-1 and TRBJ2-7; no definite D call. CDR3 length: 12 residues. In germline, CDR1 is DFQATT, CDR2 SNEGSKA (reference sequence). The CDR3 reads CSYATVTREQYF. As DNA, the CDR3 is TGCAGCTACGCGACGGTAACGCGTGAGCAGTACTTC.

This clonotype came up a few times. V usage is TRBV5-1 and J usage is TRBJ2-7; D is unresolved. Germline V gene sequence: CDR1 SGHRS, CDR2 YFSETQ. V was trimmed by 0 bases and J by 0 bases, leaving 13 bases between them. The CDR3 extends over 16 amino acids. DNA for the CDR3: TGCGCCAGCAGCTTGGGTGTGGGTAAAAGCTCCTACGAGCAGTACTTC. Translation: CASSLGVGKSSYEQYF.

This clonotype showed up many times. V and J are TRBV12-3 or TRBV12-4 and TRBJ2-5, with 9 positions matching TRBD2. The CDR3 runs to 14 residues. The V gene end was trimmed by 5 bases and the J gene end by 2 bases; junction bases not matched to a gene: 3. CDR3 in DNA: TGTGCCAGCAGTAGTAGCGGGGGACAAGAGACCCAGTACTTC. Residues: CASSSSGGQETQYF.

This sequence joins TRBV7-9 and TRBJ2-1; D gene unclear. CDR1 is SEHNR, CDR2 FQNEAQ, per germline (reference sequence). The CDR3 is 16 amino acids. The ends were cut back, 5 bases at V and 8 bases at J, with 22 bases in the middle. The CDR3 region is CASSLLGSLMVDEQFF. The CDR3 coding sequence is TGTGCCAGCAGCCTTCTAGGCAGTCTAATGGTGGATGAGCAGTTCTTC.

The CDR3 region has the DNA TGTGCCAGCACCATGGGAGGGGAGCAGTTCTTC. Its translation is CASTMGGEQFF. V usage is TRBV6-2 or TRBV6-3 and J usage is TRBJ2-1; 7 nucleotides agree with TRBD2. CDR3 size: 11 residues. Trimming cost V 7 bases and J 10 bases; bases outside gene matches: 4. The V gene's germline CDR1 is MNHEY and CDR2 SVGEGT.

This clonotype was picked up a small number of times. This chain connects TRBV11-2 to TRBJ2-5; 8 bases fit TRBD1. Germline V lookup: CDR1 SGHAT, CDR2 FQNNGV. CDR3 size: 14 residues. V lost 5 bases to trimming and J lost 5 bases; unmatched junction nucleotides: 7. CDR3 DNA sequence: TGTGCCAGCAGCCAACGGACAGGGTCTGAGACCCAGTACTTC. Amino acid sequence: CASSQRTGSETQYF.

The CDR3 loop is CASSFMGQPQHF. CDR3 coding DNA: TGTGCCAGCAGCTTTATGGGACAGCCCCAGCATTTT. The V gene is TRBV3-1, the J gene TRBJ1-5; D is ambiguous. Germline values: CDR1 LGHDT, CDR2 YNNKEL (reference sequence). Trimming stripped 5 bases from V and 7 bases from J, with 9 bases between. The CDR3 is 12 residues long. The full variable domain, its missing parts supplied by reference TRBV3-1 and TRBJ1-5, is DTAVSQTPKYLVTQMGNDKSIKCEQNLGHDTMYWYKQDSKKFLKIMFSYNNKELIINETVPNRFSPKSPDKAHLNLHINSLELGDSAVYFCASSFMGQPQHFGDGTRLSIL.

This clonotype showed up just once. V usage is TRBV18 and J usage is TRBJ2-1; 10 bases agree with TRBD2. After removal of 8 bases from V and 2 bases from J, the junction contained 12 bases not matched to a gene. This CDR3 contains 17 residues. Germline CDR1 and CDR2: KGHSH and LQKENI. The CDR3 region is CASQAGGPLRPYNEQFF. The CDR3 region has the DNA TGTGCCAGCCAAGCGGGGGGGCCTCTGAGGCCCTACAATGAGCAGTTCTTC.

Remarks on this clonotype: A much larger clone lies one base from this, so it may be a read error. The J gene is TRBJ2-1, the V gene TRBV29-1, with D tentatively TRBD2 (7 bases). The V gene's germline CDR1 is SQVTM and CDR2 ANQGSEA. This CDR3 contains 16 residues. CDR3 nucleotide sequence: TGCAGCGTGGATGGGGGGGTGGGGGCCGCTAGGGATGAGCAGTCCTTC. The encoded protein is CSVDGGVGAARDEQSF.

The V and J genes are TRBV20-1 and TRBJ2-7, with TRBD1 identical over 8 bases. Germline V lookup: CDR1 DFQATT, CDR2 SNEGSKA (reference sequence). With 5 bases clipped from V and 0 bases from J, the junction kept 6 bases outside the gene matches. CDR3 size: 14 residues. The CDR3 loop is CSARRTGPSYEQYF. CDR3 bases: TGCAGTGCTCGACGGACAGGGCCCTCCTACGAGCAGTACTTC.

This clonotype has more than one count but fewer than ten. J is TRBJ2-1 and V is TRBV28; tentative D call: TRBD2 (5 bases). V lost 5 bases, J lost 6 bases, and 23 bases lay in between. CDR1 and CDR2 (germline): MDHEN, SYDVKM. The CDR3 is 17 amino acids. The CDR3 coding sequence is TGTGCCAGCAGTATCTCGGACTCATCAATTGGTATCAATGAGCAGTTCTTC. This encodes CASSISDSSIGINEQFF.

There are many counts of this clonotype. The gene calls are TRBV10-3 and TRBJ2-7, with TRBD1 matching over 7 bases. V shed 0 bases, J shed 4 bases, and the junction held 3 bases outside the gene matches. Germline V gene lookup returns CDR1 ENHRY and CDR2 SYGVKD. The CDR3 contains 14 residues. CDR3 DNA: TGTGCCATCAGTGAGTCGGGGACAGCTTACGAGCAGTACTTC. Its protein product is CAISESGTAYEQYF.

This clonotype appeared many times. CDR3 bases: TGTGCCAGCAACCCAACGCAGGGAACCTACTCTGGGGCCAACGTCCTGACTTTC. Translation gives CASNPTQGTYSGANVLTF. The chain recombines TRBV28 with TRBJ2-6, with a tentative D call TRBD1 (5 bases). V was clipped by 7 bases and J by 0 bases, with 19 bases between them. The CDR3 sequence is 18 residues long. Per germline, CDR1 MDHEN and CDR2 SYDVKM.

V usage is TRBV27 and J usage is TRBJ1-1, with 7 bases that match TRBD1. CDR1 and CDR2 from the germline V gene are MNHEY and SMNVEV (reference sequence). J was trimmed by 5 bases and V by 5 bases; bases with no gene match: 11. This CDR3 has 15 residues. The CDR3 coding sequence is TGTGCCAGCAGTCAAAATCGACAGGGTGGTACTGAAGCTTTCTTT. Translated: CASSQNRQGGTEAFF.

The chain uses TRBV7-6 and TRBJ2-1; the match to TRBD2 covers 15 bases. The germline V gene encodes CDR1 SGHVS and CDR2 FNYEAQ. The CDR3 runs 21 residues. The ends lost 5 bases at V and 0 bases at J; junction bases unmatched: 14. The CDR3 protein is CASSPGAGLAGGMTSYNEQFF. CDR3 DNA: TGTGCCAGCAGCCCGGGGGCGGGACTAGCGGGGGGTATGACCTCCTACAATGAGCAGTTCTTC.

This chain joins TRBV30 and TRBJ2-5; 7 bases map to TRBD1. CDR3 length equals 16 residues. V shed 0 bases and J 2 bases; nucleotides not matched to a gene: 9. Germline CDR1 is GTSNPN and CDR2 is SVGIG (reference sequence). CDR3 residues: CAWSVLTGVVQETQYF. DNA for the CDR3: TGTGCCTGGAGTGTACTTACAGGGGTGGTACAAGAGACCCAGTACTTC.

J is TRBJ2-3 and V is TRBV11-2, with 16 positions matching TRBD2. Germline trimming cut 5 bases from V and 5 bases from J; bases unmatched to any gene: 7. The V gene's germline CDR1 is SGHAT and CDR2 FQNNGV. This CDR3 spans 17 amino acids. The DNA for the CDR3 is TGTGCCAGCAGCACTGGGACTAGCGGGGGGGCAGGAGATACGCAGTATTTT. Translated: CASSTGTSGGAGDTQYF.

This clonotype has just a few counts. CDR3 nucleotides: TGCAGTGCCCAGCGGGGGGGCTACGAGCAGTACTTC. It translates to CSAQRGGYEQYF. The chain uses TRBV20-1 and TRBJ2-7; 10 bases agree with TRBD2. CDR3 size: 12 residues. Looked up from germline, CDR1 is DFQATT and CDR2 is SNEGSKA (reference sequence). J lost 3 bases, V lost 6 bases, and 2 bases had no gene match.

The sample holds a few counts of this clonotype. The rearrangement uses TRBV12-3 or TRBV12-4 and TRBJ1-1; 10 nucleotides agree with TRBD1. The CDR3 is made up of 14 amino acids. Trimming at V came to 3 bases and at J to 4 bases, leaving 2 bases not matched to a gene. DNA of the CDR3: TGTGCCAGCAGTTTCTGGGACAGGGGCACTGAAGCTTTCTTT. This encodes CASSFWDRGTEAFF.

The V gene is TRBV29-1, the J gene TRBJ2-7; 9 bases fit TRBD2. Unmatched junction bases numbered 2, after V lost 4 bases and J lost 4 bases. Germline assignment: CDR1 SQVTM and CDR2 ANQGSEA. The CDR3 contains 12 residues. DNA for the CDR3: TGCAGCGTTGTAGCGGGAGCTTACGAGCAGTACTTC. Protein: CSVVAGAYEQYF.

J is TRBJ2-1 and V is TRBV4-2; D uncertain. Germline assignment: CDR1 LGHNA and CDR2 YNFKEQ. This CDR3 is 14 amino acids long. V was cut by 2 bases and J by 3 bases, with 8 bases left in between. Written as DNA, the CDR3 is TGTGCCAGCAGCCAACAACCTAACTACAATGAGCAGTTCTTC. Translating it yields CASSQQPNYNEQFF.

V gene TRBV20-1 combines with J gene TRBJ2-2; TRBD2 agrees at 16 bases. The CDR3 is 17 residues long. Unmatched junction bases numbered 4, after V lost 3 bases and J lost 3 bases. The germline V gene encodes CDR1 DFQATT and CDR2 SNEGSKA (reference sequence). The CDR3 DNA reads as TGCAGTGCTAGGGGACTAGCGGGAGGGTGGGACACCGGGGAGCTGTTTTTT. The encoded protein is CSARGLAGGWDTGELFF.

The rearrangement joins TRBV5-1 to TRBJ2-3, with 7 nucleotides matching TRBD2. The length of the CDR3 is 15 residues. The V segment lost 3 bases and the J segment 4 bases; nucleotides outside the gene matches: 8. The V gene's germline CDR1 is SGHRS and CDR2 YFSETQ. CDR3 sequence reads: CASSSGGIGADTQYF. The CDR3 DNA follows: TGCGCCAGCAGCTCCGGGGGGATCGGGGCAGATACGCAGTATTTT.